Below, 19 T cell receptor beta chains from the same sample are listed, as sequenced in a study of control samples from healthy donors and cancer patients. Measured with immunoSEQ multiplex PCR; TCRdb has only the in-frame clones, and not every one. The sample comprises 60,000 to 70,000 clones, about 82% of which are singletons, and nearly 5.5% rests with the top ten. The sequencing sample was made of blood. These receptors originate from a man aged 40-55 years in good health.

The CDR3 loop reads CASSMSVDQPQHF. DNA of the CDR3: TGTGCCAGTAGTATGTCAGTAGATCAGCCCCAGCATTTT. V gene TRBV19 combines with J gene TRBJ1-5, with no clear D. Germline CDR1 is LNHDA and CDR2 is SQIVND (reference sequence). CDR3 length: 13 amino acids. Trimming removed 3 bases at V and 5 bases at J, with 8 bases between.

The rearrangement joins TRBV15 to TRBJ1-5; D uncertain. V lost 2 bases, J lost 7 bases, and 12 bases lay in between. This CDR3 comprises 14 residues. Germline CDR1 and CDR2: LNHNV and YYDKDF (reference sequence). CDR3 nucleotide sequence: TGTGCCACCAGCAGATCGTTTGCGGGGCAGCCCCAGCATTTT. This translates into CATSRSFAGQPQHF.

The chain employs TRBV28 and TRBJ2-7; 7 bases map to TRBD1. The ends lost 7 bases at V and 4 bases at J; junction bases unmatched: 7. CDR3 size: 13 residues. Germline assignment: CDR1 MDHEN and CDR2 SYDVKM. The CDR3 loop reads CASTNRGEYEQYF. CDR3 nucleotides: TGTGCCAGCACGAACAGGGGTGAATACGAGCAGTACTTC.

V gene TRBV5-1 combines with J gene TRBJ2-3; 7 bases match TRBD2. Germline V lookup: CDR1 SGHRS, CDR2 YFSETQ. With 0 bases clipped from V and 1 base from J, the junction kept 14 bases outside the gene matches. CDR3 length equals 19 residues. In nucleotides, the CDR3 is TGCGCCAGCAGCTTGGCCCTGAATACTGCGGCGGGGGGCACAGATACGCAGTATTTT. It translates to CASSLALNTAAGGTDTQYF.

The chain links TRBV3-1 (or the pseudogene TRBV3-2) to TRBJ1-2; D unclear. Trimming took 4 bases from V and 8 from J, leaving 8 bases between them. The CDR3 sequence is 11 residues long. Germline V lookup: CDR1 LGHDT, CDR2 YNNKEL (reference sequence). The CDR3 sequence: CASSRGGGYTF. The CDR3 DNA is TGTGCCAGCAGCCGCGGCGGCGGCTACACCTTC.

The V gene is TRBV7-9, the J gene TRBJ2-2; 7 bases line up with TRBD1. The trim removed 5 bases at V and 6 bases at J, leaving 3 bases unmatched. Germline CDR1 and CDR2: SEHNR and FQNEAQ (reference sequence). The CDR3 spans 13 residues. The CDR3 nucleotides read TGTGCCAGCAGCGCCCAGGGGGCCGGGGAGCTGTTTTTT. Translating gives CASSAQGAGELFF.

J is TRBJ2-7 and V is TRBV2; 8 bases fit TRBD1. V shed 10 bases, J shed 3 bases, and the junction held 8 bases outside the gene matches. Germline loops: CDR1 SNHLY, CDR2 FYNNEI. CDR3 size: 13 residues. The CDR3 bases are TGTGCCACTCAGGGGGCATTTAACTACGAGCAGTACTTC. This gives the protein CATQGAFNYEQYF.

The gene calls are TRBV28 and TRBJ2-3; tentatively, D is TRBD2 (7 bases). This CDR3 region has 15 residues. The V end was cut by 5 bases, the J end by 5 bases, with 17 bases between. Germline values: CDR1 MDHEN, CDR2 SYDVKM. The CDR3 sequence: CASSRGEGPGDTQYF. For the CDR3, the DNA is TGTGCCAGCAGTAGGGGGGAGGGCCCGGGAGATACGCAGTATTTT. Combining the CDR3 with reference TRBV28 and TRBJ2-3 gives the whole variable domain DVKVTQSSRYLVKRTGEKVFLECVQDMDHENMFWYRQDPGLGLRLIYFSYDVKMKEKGDIPEGYSVSREKKERFSLILESASTNQTSMYLCASSRGEGPGDTQYFGPGTRLTVL.

The CDR3 sequence: CASSPGGLDNSPLHF. CDR3 bases: TGTGCCAGCAGCCCAGGGGGGCTGGATAATTCACCCCTCCACTTT. The rearrangement links TRBV3-1 (or the pseudogene TRBV3-2) to TRBJ1-6; TRBD1 matches at 7 bases. V was clipped by 4 bases and J by 5 bases; unmatched bases: 5. Germline CDR1 reads LGHDT; CDR2 reads YNNKEL (reference sequence). CDR3 size: 15 residues.

The J gene is TRBJ2-1, the V gene TRBV4-3; D tentatively fits TRBD1 or TRBD2 (5 bases each). The V and J ends lost 0 bases and 2 bases respectively, with 11 bases between them. Germline CDR1 and CDR2: LGHNA and YSLEER. This CDR3 spans 16 amino acids. The CDR3 bases are TGCGCCAGCAGCCAAGATTCGGGGCCCCCCTACAATGAGCAGTTCTTC. The encoded protein is CASSQDSGPPYNEQFF.

The chain links TRBV6-2 or TRBV6-3 to TRBJ1-2; tentative D call: TRBD1 (5 bases). Trimming took off 7 bases at V and 2 bases at J, with 14 bases between the two ends. Germline V gene sequence: CDR1 MNHEY, CDR2 SVGEGT. This CDR3 contains 14 residues. This chain's CDR3 is CASTPGRSNYGYTF. CDR3 DNA sequence: TGTGCCAGCACCCCAGGGCGATCGAACTATGGCTACACCTTC.

V is TRBV19 and J is TRBJ1-5; a weak D match, TRBD1 (6 bases). This CDR3 is built from 16 residues. CDR1 is LNHDA and CDR2 is SQIVND in the germline V gene (reference sequence). Trimming left V 1 base short and J 4 bases short, with 14 bases between. CDR3 in amino acids: CASSIGGGQRNQPQHF. CDR3 bases: TGTGCCAGTAGTATAGGAGGGGGGCAACGAAATCAGCCCCAGCATTTT. Full variable domain (missing parts from reference TRBV19 and TRBJ1-5): DGGITQSPKYLFRKEGQNVTLSCEQNLNHDAMYWYRQDPGQGLRLIYYSQIVNDFQKGDIAEGYSVSREKKESFPLTVTSAQKNPTAFYLCASSIGGGQRNQPQHFGDGTRLSIL.

The rearrangement uses TRBV6-5 and TRBJ2-7; no definite D call. Germline V gives CDR1 MNHEY, CDR2 SVGAGI. The CDR3 is 12 residues long. Trimming pared 7 bases from V and 1 base from J, leaving 8 bases between. The CDR3 DNA reads TGTGCCAGCACAGACGGATCCTACGAGCAGTACTTC. It is translated as CASTDGSYEQYF.

The V call is TRBV11-3, the J call TRBJ2-1; 9 bases agree with TRBD2. Losses at the gene ends were 4 bases for V and 10 bases for J; bases not matched to a gene: 14. Germline-derived CDR1 and CDR2 are SGHNT and YENEEA. The CDR3 loop spans 16 amino acids. CDR3 sequence reads: CASSSEGLAGLKEQFF. The CDR3 DNA reads as TGTGCCAGCAGCTCGGAGGGGCTAGCGGGACTTAAGGAGCAGTTCTTC. The variable domain in full, with the rest retrieved from reference TRBV11-3 and TRBJ2-1, is EAGVVQSPRYKIIEKKQPVAFWCNPISGHNTLYWYLQNLGQGPELLIRYENEEAVDDSQLPKDRFSAERLKGVDSTLKIQPAELGDSAVYLCASSSEGLAGLKEQFFGPGTRLTVL.

The chain joins TRBV30 to TRBJ2-3; unclear D gene. CDR1 and CDR2 from the germline V gene are GTSNPN and SVGIG (reference sequence). V lost 3 bases and J lost 0, with 7 bases in between. The CDR3 covers 13 residues. The CDR3 DNA is TGTGCCTGGAGCTCCAGGAGCACAGATACGCAGTATTTT. This codes for CAWSSRSTDTQYF.

This chain links TRBV3-1 (or the pseudogene TRBV3-2) with TRBJ1-2; a possible D gene is TRBD1 (6 bases). The CDR3 is 17 residues long. V lost 1 base, J lost 6 bases, and 21 bases lay in between. Germline CDR1 LGHDT, CDR2 YNNKEL (reference sequence). The chain's CDR3 is CASSQAGGGGGKDGYTF. CDR3 DNA: TGTGCCAGCAGCCAAGCGGGTGGAGGGGGAGGAAAGGATGGCTACACCTTC.

The rearrangement links TRBV7-7 to TRBJ2-5, with 10 bases fitting TRBD1. With V trimmed by 5 bases and J by 4 bases, 4 bases remained unmatched. The CDR3 is 14 residues long. Germline-derived CDR1 and CDR2 are SSHAT and FNYEAQ (reference sequence). The CDR3 bases are TGTGCCAGCAGCCTGGGACAGGGGACAGAGACCCAGTACTTC. The encoded protein is CASSLGQGTETQYF.

The rearrangement joins TRBV6-6 to TRBJ1-4; 7 nucleotides align to TRBD1. V lost 6 bases and J lost 7; bases outside the gene matches: 8. The CDR3 totals 14 residues. Germline CDR1 MNHNY, CDR2 SVGAGI (reference sequence). CDR3 residues: CASSQQGRTEKLFF. In DNA, the CDR3 is TGTGCCAGCAGCCAACAGGGGCGGACTGAAAAACTGTTTTTT.

The rearrangement uses TRBV28 and TRBJ1-5; 7 bases are shared with TRBD1. CDR1 is MDHEN, CDR2 SYDVKM, per germline. This CDR3 region has 15 residues. V lost 3 bases, J lost 7 bases, and 9 bases stayed unmatched. The CDR3, as DNA: TGTGCCAGCAGTTTCCCGGGACAGAATCGACAGCCCCAGCATTTT. Amino acids: CASSFPGQNRQPQHF.